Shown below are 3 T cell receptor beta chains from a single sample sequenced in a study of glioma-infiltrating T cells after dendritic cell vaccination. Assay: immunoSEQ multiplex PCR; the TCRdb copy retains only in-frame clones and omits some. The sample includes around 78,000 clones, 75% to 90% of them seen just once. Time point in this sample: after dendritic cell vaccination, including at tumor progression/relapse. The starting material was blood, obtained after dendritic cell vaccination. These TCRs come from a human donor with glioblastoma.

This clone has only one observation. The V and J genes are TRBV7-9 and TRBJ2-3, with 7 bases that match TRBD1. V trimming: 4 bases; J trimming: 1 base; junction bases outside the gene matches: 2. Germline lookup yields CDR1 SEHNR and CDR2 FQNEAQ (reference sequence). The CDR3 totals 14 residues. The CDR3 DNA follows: TGTGCCAGCAGCTCCGGACAGGGCACAGATACGCAGTATTTT. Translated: CASSSGQGTDTQYF. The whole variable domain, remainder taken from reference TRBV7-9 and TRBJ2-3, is DTGVSQNPRHKITKRGQNVTFRCDPISEHNRLYWYRQTLGQGPEFLTYFQNEAQLEKSRLLSDRFSAERPKGSFSTLEIQRTEQGDSAMYLCASSSGQGTDTQYFGPGTRLTVL.

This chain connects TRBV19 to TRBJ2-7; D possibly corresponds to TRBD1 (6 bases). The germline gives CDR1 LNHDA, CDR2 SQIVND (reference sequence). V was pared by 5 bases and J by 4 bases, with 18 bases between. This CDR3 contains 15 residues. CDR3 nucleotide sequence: TGTGCCAGTAGTGGACATCTAGGGGGTCTGTACGAGCAGTACTTC. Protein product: CASSGHLGGLYEQYF.

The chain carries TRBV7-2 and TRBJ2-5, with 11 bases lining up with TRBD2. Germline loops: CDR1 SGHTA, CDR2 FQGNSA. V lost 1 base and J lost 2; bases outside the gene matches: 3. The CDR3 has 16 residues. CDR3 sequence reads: CASSLGLAGGQETQYF. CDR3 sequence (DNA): TGTGCCAGCAGCTTAGGGCTAGCGGGGGGACAAGAGACCCAGTACTTC. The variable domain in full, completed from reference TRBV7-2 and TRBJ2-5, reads GAGVSQSPSNKVTEKGKDVELRCDPISGHTALYWYRQSLGQGLEFLIYFQGNSAPDKSGLPSDRFSAERTGGSVSTLTIQRTQQEDSAVYLCASSLGLAGGQETQYFGPGTRLLVL.